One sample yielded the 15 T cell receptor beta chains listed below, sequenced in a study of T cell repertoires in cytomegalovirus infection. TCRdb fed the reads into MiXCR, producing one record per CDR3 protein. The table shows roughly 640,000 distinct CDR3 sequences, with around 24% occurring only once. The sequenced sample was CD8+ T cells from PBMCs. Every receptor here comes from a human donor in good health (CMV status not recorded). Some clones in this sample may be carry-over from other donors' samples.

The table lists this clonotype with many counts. The CDR3 nucleotides are TGTGCCAGCAGCTTAGCGCGAGAAGATGGCTACACCTTC. It is translated as CASSLAREDGYTF. The chain recombines TRBV7-2 with TRBJ1-2, with D hard to call. From germline, CDR1 is SGHTA and CDR2 FQGNSA. V lost 0 bases, J lost 6 bases, and 8 bases lay in between. The CDR3 length is 13 residues.

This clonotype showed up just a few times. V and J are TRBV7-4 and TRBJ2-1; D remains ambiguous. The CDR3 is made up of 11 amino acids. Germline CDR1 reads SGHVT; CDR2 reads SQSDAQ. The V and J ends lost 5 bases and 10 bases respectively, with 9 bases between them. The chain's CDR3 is CASSHNSEQFF. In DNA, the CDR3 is TGTGCCAGCAGCCACAACAGCGAGCAGTTCTTC.

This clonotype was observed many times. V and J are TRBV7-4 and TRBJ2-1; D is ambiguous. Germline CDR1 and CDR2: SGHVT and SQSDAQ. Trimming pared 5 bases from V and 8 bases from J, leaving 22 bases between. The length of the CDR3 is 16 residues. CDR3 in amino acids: CASSRNPSETGDEQFF. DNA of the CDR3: TGTGCCAGCAGCCGAAATCCGTCCGAAACGGGCGATGAGCAGTTCTTC.

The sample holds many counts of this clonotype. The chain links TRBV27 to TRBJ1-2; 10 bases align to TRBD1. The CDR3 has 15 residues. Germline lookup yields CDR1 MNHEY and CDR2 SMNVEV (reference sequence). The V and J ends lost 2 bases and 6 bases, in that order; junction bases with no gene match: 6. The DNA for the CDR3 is TGTGCCAGCAGTTTAGGTCGAGGGACAGGGGATGGCTACACCTTC. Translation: CASSLGRGTGDGYTF.

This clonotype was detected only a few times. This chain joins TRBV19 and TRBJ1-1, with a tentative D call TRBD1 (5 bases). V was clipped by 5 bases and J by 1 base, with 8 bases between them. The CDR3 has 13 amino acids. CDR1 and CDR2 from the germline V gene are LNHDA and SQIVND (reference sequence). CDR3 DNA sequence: TGTGCCAGTAGTGGAGGACAGAACACTGAAGCTTTCTTT. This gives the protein CASSGGQNTEAFF.

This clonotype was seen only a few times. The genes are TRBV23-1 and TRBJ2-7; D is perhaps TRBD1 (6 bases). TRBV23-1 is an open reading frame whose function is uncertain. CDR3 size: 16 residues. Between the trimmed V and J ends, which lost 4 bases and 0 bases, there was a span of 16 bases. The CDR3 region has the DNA TGCGCCAGCAGTCCCCTGGGACAACCTAGCTCCTACGAGCAGTACTTC. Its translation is CASSPLGQPSSYEQYF.

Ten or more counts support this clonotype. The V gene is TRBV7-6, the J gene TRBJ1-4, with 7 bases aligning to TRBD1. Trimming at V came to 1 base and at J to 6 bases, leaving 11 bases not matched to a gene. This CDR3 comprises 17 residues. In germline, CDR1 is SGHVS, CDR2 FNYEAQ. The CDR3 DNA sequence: TGTGCCAGCAGCTTAGAGGGGCCGTGGGACAGAGATGAAAAACTGTTTTTT. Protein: CASSLEGPWDRDEKLFF.

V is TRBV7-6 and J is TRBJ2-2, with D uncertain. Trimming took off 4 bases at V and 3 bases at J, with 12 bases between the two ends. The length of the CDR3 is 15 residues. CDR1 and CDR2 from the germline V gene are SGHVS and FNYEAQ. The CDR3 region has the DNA TGTGCCAGCAGCTCGGAGACGCCGGACACCGGGGAGCTGTTTTTT. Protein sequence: CASSSETPDTGELFF.

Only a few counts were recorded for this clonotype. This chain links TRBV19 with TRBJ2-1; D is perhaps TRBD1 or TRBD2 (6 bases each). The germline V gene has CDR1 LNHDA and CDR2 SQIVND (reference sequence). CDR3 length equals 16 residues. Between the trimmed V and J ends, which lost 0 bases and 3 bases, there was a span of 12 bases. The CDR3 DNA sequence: TGTGCCAGTAGTATAGATCGGGGGCGTTACTACAATGAGCAGTTCTTC. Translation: CASSIDRGRYYNEQFF.

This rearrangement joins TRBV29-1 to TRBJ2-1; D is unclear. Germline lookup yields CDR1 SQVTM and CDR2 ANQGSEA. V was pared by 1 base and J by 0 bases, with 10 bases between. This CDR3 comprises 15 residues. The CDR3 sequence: CSVEVGISSYNEQFF. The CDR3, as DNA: TGCAGCGTTGAAGTTGGGATCAGCTCCTACAATGAGCAGTTCTTC.

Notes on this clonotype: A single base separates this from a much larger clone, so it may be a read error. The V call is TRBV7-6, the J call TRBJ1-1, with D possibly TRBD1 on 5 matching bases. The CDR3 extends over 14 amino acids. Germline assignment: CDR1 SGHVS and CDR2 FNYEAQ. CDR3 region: CASSAYKGSTEVFF. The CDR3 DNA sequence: TGTGCCAGCAGCGCTTATAAGGGGAGCACTGAAGTTTTCTTT.

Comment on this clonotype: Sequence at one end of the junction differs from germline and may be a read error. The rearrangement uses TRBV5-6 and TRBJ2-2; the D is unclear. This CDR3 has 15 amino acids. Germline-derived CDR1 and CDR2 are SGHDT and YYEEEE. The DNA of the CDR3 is TGTGCCAGCAGCTTGGGAATTGGAAACACCGAGGAGCTGTTTTTT. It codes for CASSLGIGNTEELFF.

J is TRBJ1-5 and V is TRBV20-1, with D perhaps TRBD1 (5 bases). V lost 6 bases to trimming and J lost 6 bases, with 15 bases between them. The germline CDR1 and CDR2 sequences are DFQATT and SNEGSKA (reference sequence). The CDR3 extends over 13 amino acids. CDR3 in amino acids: CSALGQGAQPQHF. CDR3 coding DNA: TGCAGTGCCCTCGGGCAGGGCGCTCAGCCCCAGCATTTT.

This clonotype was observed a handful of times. The CDR3 DNA sequence: TGTGCCAGCAGTTTTAAATGGGACAGGGCCTACGAGCAGTACTTC. Translating it yields CASSFKWDRAYEQYF. The chain employs TRBV27 and TRBJ2-7; 9 positions match TRBD1. CDR1 is MNHEY, CDR2 SMNVEV, per germline (reference sequence). This CDR3 has 15 amino acids. The V and J ends lost 3 bases and 2 bases, in that order; junction bases with no gene match: 5.

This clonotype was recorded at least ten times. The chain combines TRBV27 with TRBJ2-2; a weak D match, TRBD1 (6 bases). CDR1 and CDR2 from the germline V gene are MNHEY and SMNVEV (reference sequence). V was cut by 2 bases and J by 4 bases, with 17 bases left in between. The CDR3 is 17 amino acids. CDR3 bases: TGTGCCAGCAGTTTAGGCGGTGGCAGGGGCTTCACCGGGGAGCTGTTTTTT. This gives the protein CASSLGGGRGFTGELFF.